The T cell receptor (beta chain) under discussion was sequenced for a study of T cells after posttransplantation cyclophosphamide. Study-wide findings and caveats: Recipient CMV seropositivity and CMV reactivation strongly tracked TRB clonality.

This clone has at least ten counts. The antigen is unknown. The V gene end was trimmed by 5 bases and the J gene end by 6 bases; junction bases not matched to a gene: 7. The CDR3 sequence is 14 residues long. In germline, CDR1 is MNHEY, CDR2 SVGAGI. Assay: immunoSEQ multiplex PCR; the TCRdb copy retains only in-frame clones and omits some. The profile covers under 40,000 clones, none occurring a single time. This TCR came from a woman aged 45-60 years in good health and a related stem cell transplant donor. This chain connects TRBV6-5 to TRBJ2-7, with 10 bases aligning to TRBD1. The source material was PBMCs. CDR3 DNA sequence: TGTGCCAGCAGTGAACCGGGACAGGGGTTCGAGCAGTACTTC. It specifies CASSEPGQGFEQYF.